Each of the 29 T cell receptor beta chains below was sequenced from the same sample in a study of identical twins. A single record per CDR3 protein comes from TCRdb applying MiXCR to the 5' RACE reads. The sample yields 700,000 or so distinct CDR3 sequences, 8.6% seen once. These same data were also listed under a study on yellow fever vaccine responses in identical twins.

Sequencing was done on a sample of PBMCs. The receptors were sampled from a woman aged 18-29 years in good health.

This clonotype was observed a handful of times. V and J are TRBV30 and TRBJ2-7; no clear D gene. Trimming shortened V by 0 bases and J by 0 bases, and 6 bases separated the two germline ends. The CDR3 is 13 residues long. The V gene's germline CDR1 is GTSNPN and CDR2 SVGIG (reference sequence). This CDR3 is CAWSVLASYEQYF. Here the CDR3 DNA reads TGTGCCTGGAGTGTATTGGCCTCCTACGAGCAGTACTTC.

The chain combines TRBV24-1 with TRBJ2-5; 8 nucleotides align to TRBD1. This CDR3 spans 13 amino acids. Germline V gives CDR1 KGHDR, CDR2 SFDVKD. With 7 bases clipped from V and 3 bases from J, the junction kept 3 bases outside the gene matches. The CDR3 here is CATRPTGEETQYF. The CDR3 nucleotides read TGTGCCACCAGGCCGACAGGGGAAGAGACCCAGTACTTC.

This clonotype showed up just a few times. The gene calls are TRBV27 and TRBJ2-5; 7 bases are shared with TRBD2. The CDR3 length is 15 residues. Germline V gene lookup returns CDR1 MNHEY and CDR2 SMNVEV (reference sequence). Germline trimming cut 5 bases from V and 3 bases from J; bases unmatched to any gene: 9. CDR3 sequence (DNA): TGTGCCAGCAGTCCTCCCACGGGGGGTAAAGAGACCCAGTACTTC. It is translated as CASSPPTGGKETQYF.

This clonotype was seen ten or more times. V is TRBV12-3 or TRBV12-4 and J is TRBJ2-7, with D uncertain. The CDR3 covers 11 residues. Trimming removed 5 bases from V and 5 bases from J, with 7 bases in between. The CDR3 DNA follows: TGTGCCAGCAGTGCAGGAAACGAGCAGTACTTC. It translates to CASSAGNEQYF.

The rearrangement joins TRBV7-2 to TRBJ2-5, with a weak D call TRBD2 (5 bases). The CDR3 contains 12 residues. The germline gives CDR1 SGHTA, CDR2 FQGNSA. With 4 bases removed from V and 5 bases from J, the gap between germline ends came to 8 bases. CDR3 loop: CASSYTGETQYF. In DNA form, the CDR3 reads TGTGCCAGCAGCTACACGGGGGAGACCCAGTACTTC.

The chain links TRBV2 to TRBJ2-1; 10 nucleotides match TRBD2. J gave up 0 bases and V 2 bases, and 4 bases lay outside the gene matches. The CDR3 is made up of 17 amino acids. Per germline, CDR1 SNHLY and CDR2 FYNNEI. The DNA for the CDR3 is TGTGCCAGCAGTGAACTAGCGGGGGCCGGCTCCTACAATGAGCAGTTCTTC. Protein: CASSELAGAGSYNEQFF.

This clonotype has at least ten counts. The chain recombines TRBV5-1 with TRBJ2-3; weak D call: TRBD2 (6 bases). The V end was cut by 0 bases, the J end by 4 bases, with 9 bases between. Looked up from germline, CDR1 is SGHRS and CDR2 is YFSETQ. The CDR3 is 14 residues long. The CDR3 loop reads CASSLGLGADTQYF. CDR3 sequence (DNA): TGCGCCAGCAGCTTGGGACTAGGGGCAGATACGCAGTATTTT.

A remark on this clonotype: At one boundary the junction diverges from the germline segment, which might be a read error. The chain combines TRBV18 with TRBJ2-1, with TRBD2 as a possible D gene (5 bases). The CDR3 contains 14 residues. Germline V CDR1 and CDR2: KGHSH, LQKENI. CDR3 protein: CACSPPHSVNEQFF. Here the CDR3 DNA reads TGTGCCTGCTCACCTCCCCATAGCGTAAATGAGCAGTTCTTC.

This clonotype was picked up a small number of times. The gene calls are TRBV7-2 and TRBJ2-7, with D uncertain. Germline V CDR1 and CDR2: SGHTA, FQGNSA. This CDR3 is 14 amino acids long. Trimming pared 3 bases from V and 9 bases from J, leaving 18 bases between. The CDR3 loop reads CASSFRLTAASQYF. CDR3 in DNA: TGTGCCAGCAGCTTCCGACTTACAGCAGCGTCGCAGTACTTC.

The chain has TRBV5-5 and TRBJ2-7, with 12 positions matching TRBD1. This CDR3 has 17 residues. V shed 2 bases and J 4 bases; nucleotides not matched to a gene: 10. CDR1 is SGHKS and CDR2 is YYEKEE in the germline V gene (reference sequence). The CDR3 DNA sequence: TGTGCCAGCAGCTTAATCCCGGGACAGGGGGCGGTATACGAGCAGTACTTC. Protein sequence: CASSLIPGQGAVYEQYF.

The V call is TRBV24-1, the J call TRBJ2-5, with 10 bases fitting TRBD1. Germline trimming cut 1 base from V and 5 bases from J; bases unmatched to any gene: 6. Looked up from germline, CDR1 is KGHDR and CDR2 is SFDVKD. This CDR3 spans 16 amino acids. CDR3 nucleotides: TGTGCCACCAGTGATTTTCGACAGGGGGCTTATGAGACCCAGTACTTC. It translates to CATSDFRQGAYETQYF.

The sample holds many counts of this clonotype. The chain uses TRBV12-3 or TRBV12-4 and TRBJ1-1; 7 nucleotides match TRBD1. This CDR3 spans 12 amino acids. Trimming cost V 3 bases and J 10 bases; bases outside gene matches: 5. The CDR3 here is CASSFYRDRAFF. The CDR3 DNA reads TGTGCCAGCAGTTTTTACCGGGACAGAGCTTTCTTT.

This clonotype appeared a few times. This sequence joins TRBV5-4 and TRBJ2-7; 8 bases match TRBD2. The V gene end was trimmed by 4 bases and the J gene end by 3 bases; junction bases not matched to a gene: 9. The CDR3 covers 15 residues. CDR1 is SGHNT, CDR2 YYREEE, per germline (reference sequence). The CDR3 DNA reads TGTGCCAGCAGCCCCCAAGGAGCGGGAGTCTACGAGCAGTACTTC. Its protein is CASSPQGAGVYEQYF.

This clonotype was detected only a few times. The chain recombines TRBV19 with TRBJ2-7; 9 bases map to TRBD1. Per germline, CDR1 LNHDA and CDR2 SQIVND (reference sequence). This CDR3 contains 15 residues. J lost 4 bases, V lost 5 bases, and 9 bases had no gene match. The CDR3 here is CASSAGTGSVYEQYF. For the CDR3, the DNA is TGTGCCAGTAGTGCCGGGACAGGGTCGGTTTACGAGCAGTACTTC.

This clonotype was seen a few times. The rearrangement uses TRBV11-3 and TRBJ1-1; no reliable D call. Germline V CDR1 and CDR2: SGHNT, YENEEA. Between the trimmed V and J ends, which lost 2 bases and 1 base, there was a span of 5 bases. The CDR3 is made up of 13 amino acids. CDR3: CASSLRKNTEAFF. The CDR3 DNA follows: TGTGCCAGCAGCTTAAGGAAGAACACTGAAGCTTTCTTT.

The gene calls are TRBV19 and TRBJ2-1, with 7 nucleotides matching TRBD2. Losses at the gene ends were 6 bases for V and 6 bases for J; bases not matched to a gene: 5. This CDR3 comprises 13 residues. Germline loops: CDR1 LNHDA, CDR2 SQIVND (reference sequence). CDR3 residues: CASSLGLTNEQFF. CDR3 bases: TGTGCCAGTAGCCTGGGACTAACCAATGAGCAGTTCTTC.

This clonotype showed up just a few times. The rearrangement links TRBV20-1 to TRBJ2-7; D is uncertain. Germline CDR1 is DFQATT and CDR2 is SNEGSKA (reference sequence). Trimming removed 4 bases from V and 1 base from J, with 14 bases in between. The CDR3 is 14 amino acids. CDR3 amino acids: CSAKPREGSYEQYF. CDR3 DNA sequence: TGCAGTGCTAAACCCCGAGAAGGTTCCTACGAGCAGTACTTC.

The CDR3 DNA reads as TGTGCCACCAGCAGCACCGGGACAGGTGTGGGCGAGCAGTACTTC. Amino acid sequence: CATSSTGTGVGEQYF. This chain links TRBV15 with TRBJ2-7; 8 positions agree with TRBD1. CDR1 and CDR2 from the germline V gene are LNHNV and YYDKDF (reference sequence). The CDR3 loop spans 15 amino acids. After removal of 3 bases from V and 6 bases from J, the junction contained 10 bases not matched to a gene.

The V and J genes are TRBV15 and TRBJ1-1, with D maybe TRBD1 (6 bases). Germline values: CDR1 LNHNV, CDR2 YYDKDF (reference sequence). Trimming took off 1 base at V and 6 bases at J, with 12 bases between the two ends. There are 14 residues in the CDR3. Here the CDR3 reads CATSRVDRTPEAFF. The CDR3, as DNA: TGTGCCACCAGCAGAGTTGACAGGACCCCTGAAGCTTTCTTT.

V gene TRBV24-1 combines with J gene TRBJ2-7; 9 bases are shared with TRBD1. CDR3 size: 15 residues. V dropped 4 bases and J dropped 1; count of bases not matched to a gene: 4. CDR1 and CDR2 from the germline V gene are KGHDR and SFDVKD. CDR3 loop: CATSDPGTGSYEQYF. CDR3 sequence (DNA): TGTGCCACCAGTGACCCCGGGACAGGGTCCTACGAGCAGTACTTC.

The rearrangement links TRBV29-1 to TRBJ2-3, with D possibly called TRBD1 or TRBD2 (5 bases each). Looked up from germline, CDR1 is SQVTM and CDR2 is ANQGSEA. This CDR3 has 13 amino acids. Trimming shortened V by 7 bases and J by 4 bases, and 15 bases separated the two germline ends. CDR3 nucleotide sequence: TGCAGCGCCGCCCGAGGGGTCGCAGATACGCAGTATTTT. This codes for CSAARGVADTQYF.

This clonotype was observed many times. This chain joins TRBV27 and TRBJ2-3, with D perhaps TRBD1 or TRBD2 (6 bases each). The germline V gene encodes CDR1 MNHEY and CDR2 SMNVEV (reference sequence). V dropped 1 base and J dropped 4 bases, with 9 bases sitting between them. There are 14 residues in the CDR3. The CDR3 nucleotides read TGTGCCAGCAGTTTATGGGGGGCTGCAGATACGCAGTATTTT. It specifies CASSLWGAADTQYF.

The rearrangement joins TRBV3-1 to TRBJ2-7; 12 nucleotides align to TRBD2. Germline V gene data show CDR1 as LGHDT and CDR2 as YNNKEL (reference sequence). Trimming cost V 2 bases and J 1 base; bases outside gene matches: 6. The CDR3 is 17 residues long. The DNA of the CDR3 is TGTGCCAGCAGCCAATTTTCCGGGACTAGCGGGTCCTACGAGCAGTACTTC. Translation: CASSQFSGTSGSYEQYF.

V usage is TRBV6-2 or TRBV6-3 and J usage is TRBJ2-2; 9 bases line up with TRBD2. The V and J ends lost 5 bases and 4 bases, in that order; junction bases with no gene match: 5. Germline CDR1 and CDR2: MNHEY and SVGEGT. CDR3 length: 15 amino acids. In DNA, the CDR3 is TGTGCCAGCAGTATTAGCGGGAGTAGCACCGGGGAGCTGTTTTTT. Translating it yields CASSISGSSTGELFF.

This clonotype was recorded at least ten times. The genes are TRBV20-1 and TRBJ1-1; D unresolved. V was cut by 2 bases and J by 7 bases, with 11 bases left in between. This CDR3 has 12 residues. Germline lookup yields CDR1 DFQATT and CDR2 SNEGSKA (reference sequence). CDR3 nucleotide sequence: TGCAGTGCTAGAAGTAAAGGCCTTGAAGCTTTCTTT. It yields the protein CSARSKGLEAFF.

This clonotype was counted between two and nine times. J is TRBJ2-7 and V is TRBV6-2 or TRBV6-3; 9 nucleotides match TRBD1. Germline assignment: CDR1 MNHEY and CDR2 SVGEGT. With 4 bases clipped from V and 2 bases from J, the junction kept 6 bases outside the gene matches. The CDR3 length is 15 residues. CDR3 nucleotides: TGTGCCAGCAGTTCCCGGGACAGGGCCCCCTACGAGCAGTACTTC. Amino acid sequence: CASSSRDRAPYEQYF.

In this sample, this clonotype turned up many times. The chain combines TRBV12-3 or TRBV12-4 with TRBJ2-2; perhaps TRBD1 as D (6 bases). CDR3 length equals 12 residues. Between the trimmed V and J ends, which lost 7 bases and 3 bases, there was a span of 6 bases. CDR3 sequence: CASKGDTGELFF. CDR3 DNA sequence: TGTGCCAGCAAGGGGGACACCGGGGAGCTGTTTTTT.

In this sample, this clonotype turned up a few times. The J gene is TRBJ2-7, the V gene TRBV6-1, with D unresolved. The V end lost 6 bases, the J end lost 2 bases, and 14 bases lay between the germline ends. The CDR3 contains 14 residues. The germline gives CDR1 MNHNS, CDR2 SASEGT. This chain's CDR3 is CASSILKGTYEQYF. The CDR3 nucleotides are TGTGCCAGCAGCATACTGAAGGGAACCTACGAGCAGTACTTC.

This clonotype was counted between two and nine times. In DNA, the CDR3 is TGTGCCAGCAGTAACCCGGGACTTGGGTACAATGAGCAGTTCTTC. Encoded protein: CASSNPGLGYNEQFF. This chain links TRBV12-3 or TRBV12-4 with TRBJ2-1, with TRBD2 as a possible D gene (6 bases). CDR3 length: 15 amino acids. Deletions cut 5 bases from V and 4 bases from J, with 15 bases between.